A single sample is the source of the 15 T cell receptor beta chains below, sequenced in a study of T cells expressing NK-cell markers. With the 5' RACE reads reprocessed, TCRdb shows one record per CDR3 protein and no DNA. The ten most abundant clones cover under 1.5% of a sample with some 500,000 distinct CDR3 sequences. Sequencing used blood T cells: a sorted CD56 or NKG2C T cell subset, CD4+ or CD8+ T cells, or bulk PBMC T cells (not recorded which). These receptors originate from a woman aged 50 to 65 in good health.

The chain is built from TRBV30 and TRBJ2-5. Germline values: CDR1 GTSNPN, CDR2 SVGIG (reference sequence). This CDR3 spans 12 amino acids. CDR3 residues: CAWSARQETQYF.

This sequence joins TRBV29-1 and TRBJ1-1. Germline V gives CDR1 SQVTM, CDR2 ANQGSEA. This CDR3 contains 14 residues. The CDR3 here is CSARRGGGYTEAFF. Filled out from reference TRBV29-1 and TRBJ1-1, the complete variable domain reads SAVISQKPSRDICQRGTSLTIQCQVDSQVTMMFWYRQQPGQSLTLIATANQGSEATYESGFVIDKFPISRPNLTFSTLTVSNMSPEDSSIYLCSARRGGGYTEAFFGQGTRLTVV.

This chain links TRBV6-2 or TRBV6-3 with TRBJ1-1. This CDR3 contains 15 residues. CDR1 is MNHEY and CDR2 is SVGEGT in the germline V gene. The CDR3 is CASSYSRGKYTEAFF.

This chain links TRBV28 with TRBJ2-1; TCRdb proposes TRBD1, but this gene call is untestable without DNA. Germline loops: CDR1 MDHEN, CDR2 SYDVKM. The CDR3 consists of 15 residues. The CDR3 protein is CASSLGGVSQYEQFF.

The J gene is TRBJ2-3, the V gene TRBV5-4. CDR1 and CDR2 from the germline V gene are SGHNT and YYREEE (reference sequence). This CDR3 is built from 16 residues. CDR3 protein: CASRPRTGLGTDTQYF.

The chain's CDR3 is CASSVTGTVGNQPQHF. The rearrangement joins TRBV6-1 to TRBJ1-5; TCRdb's D call of TRBD1 is untestable without DNA. This CDR3 comprises 16 residues. Germline V lookup: CDR1 MNHNS, CDR2 SASEGT.

V gene TRBV25-1 combines with J gene TRBJ2-3. The V gene's germline CDR1 is MGHDK and CDR2 SYGVNS. The CDR3 extends over 13 amino acids. The CDR3 here is CATDNPGWDTQYF. Drawing the rest from reference TRBV25-1 and TRBJ2-3, the complete variable domain is EADIYQTPRYLVIGTGKKITLECSQTMGHDKMYWYQQDPGMELHLIHYSYGVNSTEKGDLSSESTVSRIRTEHFPLTLESARPSHTSQYLCATDNPGWDTQYFGPGTRLTVL.

The V call is TRBV11-3, the J call TRBJ2-1; there is no DNA to check the TCRdb D call of TRBD2. Germline CDR1 reads SGHNT; CDR2 reads YENEEA. The CDR3 is made up of 16 amino acids. The CDR3 is CASSPGTSGRVDEQFF.

The rearrangement uses TRBV12-3 or TRBV12-4 and TRBJ1-3; with no DNA, the TCRdb D assignment of TRBD1 cannot be verified. The CDR3 consists of 15 residues. The chain's CDR3 is CASRTAGGTLNTIYF.

The gene calls are TRBV5-1 and TRBJ2-3; TCRdb designates TRBD2, a call that cannot be tested without DNA. The germline gives CDR1 SGHRS, CDR2 YFSETQ. The CDR3 has 15 residues. The CDR3 region is CASSSLAPKGDTQYF.

This sequence joins TRBV5-1 and TRBJ1-1. Germline-derived CDR1 and CDR2 are SGHRS and YFSETQ. The CDR3 covers 14 residues. The CDR3 loop reads CASSLAGGRTEAFF.

V and J are TRBV27 and TRBJ1-5. The CDR3 is 16 residues long. In germline, CDR1 is MNHEY, CDR2 SMNVEV (reference sequence). The CDR3 protein is CASSLEYRVSNQPQHF.

The CDR3: CASTPAGETDTQYF. The rearrangement uses TRBV27 and TRBJ2-3; TCRdb's D call of TRBD1 is untestable without DNA. CDR3 length: 14 amino acids. CDR1 is MNHEY, CDR2 SMNVEV, per germline (reference sequence).

The rearrangement uses TRBV5-1 and TRBJ2-3; without DNA, the TCRdb call of TRBD1 cannot be checked. This CDR3 comprises 14 residues. CDR1 is SGHRS and CDR2 is YFSETQ in the germline V gene. This chain's CDR3 is CASMGQGAPDTQYF. Combining the CDR3 with reference TRBV5-1 and TRBJ2-3 gives the whole variable domain KAGVTQTPRYLIKTRGQQVTLSCSPISGHRSVSWYQQTPGQGLQFLFEYFSETQRNKGNFPGRFSGRQFSNSRSEMNVSTLELGDSALYLCASMGQGAPDTQYFGPGTRLTVL.

V usage is TRBV24-1 and J usage is TRBJ2-2; TCRdb calls TRBD1, which cannot be checked without DNA. This CDR3 has 18 amino acids. Germline CDR1 is KGHDR and CDR2 is SFDVKD. CDR3 sequence reads: CATSDVPGQGANTGELFF.